These 25 T cell receptor beta chains came from one sample sequenced in a study of cytomegalovirus exposure and HLA in healthy donors. Amplification used 60 Vbeta primers and 13 Jbeta primers. The repertoire was sequenced with immunoSEQ multiplex PCR; TCRdb's copy has only in-frame clones and lacks some. Among approximately 82,000 clones, around 62% were seen once, and the ten largest hold approximately 5.8%. Sample: PBMCs. Every receptor here comes from a woman aged 25 to 39 in good health and CMV-seropositive.

A few counts support this clone. This rearrangement joins TRBV19 to TRBJ1-5; D perhaps matches TRBD1 (6 bases). With 1 base removed from V and 3 bases from J, the gap between germline ends came to 13 bases. The CDR3 covers 16 residues. CDR1 is LNHDA and CDR2 is SQIVND in the germline V gene (reference sequence). The DNA of the CDR3 is TGTGCCAGTAGTATAGCTAGGGGGTCCGACAATCAGCCCCAGCATTTT. Its translation: CASSIARGSDNQPQHF.

The CDR3 here is CASSQGQGGYNEQFF. DNA of the CDR3: TGCGCCAGCAGCCAGGGACAGGGGGGGTACAATGAGCAGTTCTTC. The chain couples TRBV4-1 to TRBJ2-1, with TRBD1 matching over 11 bases. V shed 3 bases, J shed 4 bases, and the junction held 2 bases outside the gene matches. Germline V gene lookup returns CDR1 MGHRA and CDR2 YSYEKL. The CDR3 loop spans 15 amino acids.

The table lists this clone with a count of one. V gene TRBV11-2 combines with J gene TRBJ1-3, with TRBD1 as a possible D gene (5 bases). The CDR3 runs to 16 residues. Deletions cut 1 base from V and 0 bases from J, with 10 bases between. Germline values: CDR1 SGHAT, CDR2 FQNNGV. DNA of the CDR3: TGTGCCAGCAGCTTAGTTGACAGTATCTCTGGAAACACCATATATTTT. Translated, it gives CASSLVDSISGNTIYF.

This clone is a singleton in its sample. The chain joins TRBV5-1 to TRBJ1-3; D ambiguous. This CDR3 region has 15 residues. Per the germline V gene, CDR1 is SGHRS and CDR2 is YFSETQ. V lost 3 bases to trimming and J lost 0 bases, with 10 bases between them. CDR3 residues: CASSSDTYSGNTIYF. CDR3 in DNA: TGCGCCAGCAGCTCCGACACTTACTCTGGAAACACCATATATTTT.

The chain carries TRBV10-2 and TRBJ1-1; 8 bases match TRBD1. V was pared by 6 bases and J by 0 bases, with 9 bases of the junction left unmatched. Germline CDR1 is WSHSY and CDR2 is SAAADI. This CDR3 comprises 16 residues. CDR3 amino acids: CASSLTGATLNTEAFF. The CDR3 bases are TGCGCCAGCAGCCTGACAGGGGCGACCTTGAACACTGAAGCTTTCTTT.

V and J are TRBV2 and TRBJ2-3; 14 bases match TRBD2. V shed 4 bases, J shed 4 bases, and the junction held 10 bases outside the gene matches. This CDR3 is built from 18 residues. Germline V gene sequence: CDR1 SNHLY, CDR2 FYNNEI. CDR3 coding DNA: TGTGCCAGCAGTGGATCCGAGCGACTAGCGGGGGGGGCAGATACGCAGTATTTT. It translates to CASSGSERLAGGADTQYF.

The V call is TRBV19, the J call TRBJ1-4; D uncertain. Germline assignment: CDR1 LNHDA and CDR2 SQIVND (reference sequence). V lost 6 bases to trimming and J lost 0 bases, with 8 bases between them. The CDR3 extends over 14 amino acids. CDR3 region: CASRSSATNEKLFF. CDR3 DNA: TGTGCCAGTAGATCCTCCGCAACTAATGAAAAACTGTTTTTT.

This chain uses TRBV29-1 with TRBJ2-5, with D possibly TRBD1 on 6 matching bases. The assigned J gene may be wrong: the sequence end matches TRBJ2-7 better. The CDR3 is 12 residues long. Germline lookup yields CDR1 SQVTM and CDR2 ANQGSEA. CDR3 residues: CSVTGTSYEQYF. In DNA form, the CDR3 reads TGCAGCGTTACTGGGACAAGCTACGAGCAGTACTTC.

The chain joins TRBV5-6 to TRBJ1-5; maybe TRBD1 (5 bases). Germline CDR1 and CDR2: SGHDT and YYEEEE. V dropped 4 bases and J dropped 6 bases, with 20 bases sitting between them. CDR3 length: 16 amino acids. The CDR3: CASSRSSGPTGQPQHF. The CDR3 DNA follows: TGTGCCAGCAGCCGTTCGTCAGGGCCCACGGGTCAGCCCCAGCATTTT.

This CDR3 reads CASSTSPGKRADTQYF. CDR3 bases: TGTGCCAGTAGTACAAGCCCCGGGAAAAGGGCAGATACGCAGTATTTT. The chain links TRBV19 to TRBJ2-3; perhaps TRBD2 as D (5 bases). V was pared by 4 bases and J by 4 bases, with 18 bases between. Germline V gene sequence: CDR1 LNHDA, CDR2 SQIVND (reference sequence). The CDR3 is 16 residues long.

The chain links TRBV19 to TRBJ1-2; D may be TRBD1 (6 bases). Trimming cost V 7 bases and J 5 bases, with 17 bases left between them. The germline gives CDR1 LNHDA, CDR2 SQIVND (reference sequence). The CDR3 sequence is 14 residues long. CDR3 nucleotides: TGTGCCAGTAATATTCTAGGACAGTCTTATGGCTACACCTTC. It translates to CASNILGQSYGYTF.

This sequence joins TRBV28 and TRBJ2-7; D call uncertain. Trimming took 8 bases from V and 2 from J, leaving 7 bases between them. CDR3 size: 11 residues. CDR1 and CDR2 from the germline V gene are MDHEN and SYDVKM. CDR3 sequence: CASGPPYEQYF. The CDR3 DNA reads TGTGCCAGCGGGCCCCCCTACGAGCAGTACTTC.

CDR3 loop: CASSERRVPHF. The CDR3, as DNA: TGTGCCAGCAGTGAACGCAGGGTCCCCCACTTT. The genes are TRBV6-5 and TRBJ1-6; D may be TRBD1 (5 bases). The CDR3 runs 11 residues. The V end lost 5 bases, the J end lost 18 bases, and 14 bases lay between the germline ends. Germline V gene data show CDR1 as MNHEY and CDR2 as SVGAGI.

CDR3 protein: CASSQTPGLAGSEQFF. In nucleotides, the CDR3 is TGTGCCAGCAGCCAAACTCCCGGACTAGCGGGGAGTGAGCAGTTCTTC. The chain couples TRBV11-2 to TRBJ2-1, with 12 bases matching TRBD2. The V gene's germline CDR1 is SGHAT and CDR2 FQNNGV. The V gene end was trimmed by 5 bases and the J gene end by 9 bases; junction bases not matched to a gene: 11. CDR3 length: 16 residues. The full variable domain, its missing parts supplied by reference TRBV11-2 and TRBJ2-1, is EAGVAQSPRYKIIEKRQSVAFWCNPISGHATLYWYQQILGQGPKLLIQFQNNGVVDDSQLPKDRFSAERLKGVDSTLKIQPAKLEDSAVYLCASSQTPGLAGSEQFFGPGTRLTVL.

This chain uses TRBV4-2 with TRBJ1-3, with D perhaps TRBD1 (5 bases). This CDR3 has 17 amino acids. Germline lookup yields CDR1 LGHNA and CDR2 YNFKEQ. V shed 0 bases and J shed 0 bases, with 12 bases lying between them. CDR3 bases: TGTGCCAGCAGCCAAGATCGGGGGGGGAGCTCTGGAAACACCATATATTTT. Protein sequence: CASSQDRGGSSGNTIYF.

The rearrangement uses TRBV6-5 and TRBJ1-1, with a tentative D call TRBD1 (5 bases). The V end lost 6 bases, the J end lost 11 bases, and 16 bases lay between the germline ends. From germline, CDR1 is MNHEY and CDR2 SVGAGI. This CDR3 has 12 amino acids. The CDR3, as DNA: TGTGCCAGCAGCCGTATTGGGGCGGGGGCTTTCTTT. Residues: CASSRIGAGAFF.

V usage is TRBV5-4 and J usage is TRBJ2-5; 9 nucleotides match TRBD2. Per germline, CDR1 SGHNT and CDR2 YYREEE (reference sequence). Trimming cost V 4 bases and J 6 bases; bases outside gene matches: 7. This CDR3 has 14 amino acids. CDR3 sequence: CASSVGTSSKTQYF. CDR3 DNA sequence: TGTGCCAGCAGCGTAGGGACTAGCTCGAAGACCCAGTACTTC.

This clone turned up a few times. As DNA, the CDR3 is TGTGCCAGCACCAGGGACTTCCAAGAGACCCAGTACTTC. This codes for CASTRDFQETQYF. The V call is TRBV5-6, the J call TRBJ2-5; maybe TRBD2 (6 bases). The CDR3 contains 13 residues. The V gene lost 6 bases and the J gene lost 1 base, with 10 bases spanning the gap. Germline CDR1 and CDR2: SGHDT and YYEEEE.

This clone has a single count. V gene TRBV19 combines with J gene TRBJ2-5; 11 positions match TRBD2. Germline V lookup: CDR1 LNHDA, CDR2 SQIVND (reference sequence). The V segment lost 1 base and the J segment 7 bases; nucleotides outside the gene matches: 8. The CDR3 has 16 residues. The CDR3 DNA sequence: TGTGCCAGTAGTATAGTGCTAGCGGGGGGTCAGGGGACCCAGTACTTC. Translating gives CASSIVLAGGQGTQYF. Drawing the rest from reference TRBV19 and TRBJ2-5, the complete variable domain is DGGITQSPKYLFRKEGQNVTLSCEQNLNHDAMYWYRQDPGQGLRLIYYSQIVNDFQKGDIAEGYSVSREKKESFPLTVTSAQKNPTAFYLCASSIVLAGGQGTQYFGPGTRLLVL.

CDR3 region: CASGGLAGGRYEQYF. DNA of the CDR3: TGTGCCAGCGGGGGACTAGCGGGGGGGCGGTACGAGCAGTACTTC. V is TRBV2 and J is TRBJ2-7, with 16 positions matching TRBD2. Germline CDR1 is SNHLY and CDR2 is FYNNEI. Trimming removed 8 bases from V and 4 bases from J; junction bases left unmatched: 5. The CDR3 covers 15 residues.

The rearrangement links TRBV10-1 to TRBJ1-3; D is uncertain. The CDR3 runs to 12 residues. Per germline, CDR1 WNHNN and CDR2 SYGVQD (reference sequence). V lost 3 bases, J lost 3 bases, and 3 bases lay in between. CDR3 in DNA: TGCGCCAGCAGTGACAATGGAAACACCATATATTTT. Amino acid sequence: CASSDNGNTIYF.

This clone was detected only a few times. J is TRBJ2-1 and V is TRBV30; 8 bases match TRBD1. The CDR3 extends over 14 amino acids. From germline, CDR1 is GTSNPN and CDR2 SVGIG (reference sequence). With 0 bases clipped from V and 10 bases from J, the junction kept 8 bases outside the gene matches. The CDR3 bases are TGTGCCTGGAGTGTATCGCAGGGGGCCGGGGAGCAGTTCTTC. This sequence encodes CAWSVSQGAGEQFF.

The chain links TRBV19 to TRBJ2-1; TRBD2 matches at 11 bases. There are 17 residues in the CDR3. CDR1 is LNHDA and CDR2 is SQIVND in the germline V gene (reference sequence). V trimming: 3 bases; J trimming: 3 bases; junction bases outside the gene matches: 7. CDR3 loop: CASSMSSGGPLYNEQFF. The CDR3 DNA is TGTGCCAGTAGTATGTCTAGCGGGGGGCCCCTCTACAATGAGCAGTTCTTC.

This clone has only a few counts. The chain carries TRBV6-5 and TRBJ1-1; D unclear. The CDR3 loop spans 14 amino acids. Looked up from germline, CDR1 is MNHEY and CDR2 is SVGAGI. Trimming removed 0 bases at V and 1 base at J, with 6 bases between. This chain's CDR3 is CASSYSAENTEAFF. In DNA, the CDR3 is TGTGCCAGCAGTTACTCGGCGGAGAACACTGAAGCTTTCTTT.

The rearrangement uses TRBV2 and TRBJ1-1, with D uncertain. The germline V gene encodes CDR1 SNHLY and CDR2 FYNNEI. Trimming removed 4 bases at V and 1 base at J, with 7 bases between. CDR3 length: 13 amino acids. The CDR3 DNA reads TGTGCCAGCAGTGTTCTAACGAACACTGAAGCTTTCTTT. Protein: CASSVLTNTEAFF.